Relative to its sample, the clone carrying this T cell receptor beta chain is medium-sized. Its specificity is unknown. Overall study results and limits: Tumor Treg TCRs overlapped most with tumor naive CD4+ cells. The TCR gene usage of tumor memory CD4+ T cells clustered together with blood and lymph node memory CD4+ cells and with lymph node naive CD4+ cells.

Semi-nested PCR with Nested Universal Primer A followed constant-region reverse priming of full-length variable regions. In TCRdb, the 5' RACE reads were re-called with MiXCR into one record per CDR3 protein. Counted here are 6,500 to 10,000 distinct CDR3 sequences, roughly 16% occurring once; the ten biggest clones make up roughly 3.6%. The memory fraction was CD4+CD45RO+CD25- cells. This CDR3 is built from 14 residues. The germline V gene has CDR1 SGHNT and CDR2 YYREEE (reference sequence). Trimming removed 4 bases at V and 4 bases at J, with 14 bases between. The chain joins TRBV5-4 to TRBJ1-2; D remains ambiguous. The specimen sequenced was memory CD4+ T cells sorted from blood. The subset: memory CD4+ T cells, CD4+CD45RO+CD25-. This receptor was identified in a female donor with breast cancer. The CDR3 here is CASSLRTVPYGYTF. CDR3 in DNA: TGTGCCAGCAGCCTAAGGACGGTACCCTATGGCTACACCTTC. The variable domain in full, completed from reference TRBV5-4 and TRBJ1-2, reads ETGVTQSPTHLIKTRGQQVTLRCSSQSGHNTVSWYQQALGQGPQFIFQYYREEENGRGNFPPRFSGLQFPNYSSELNVNALELDDSALYLCASSLRTVPYGYTFGSGTRLTVV.